The rows below give T cell receptor beta chains drawn from one sample of a study of blood T cells in healthy people across ages. TCRdb reprocessed the 5' RACE reads with MiXCR, giving one entry per CDR3 protein. The sample has approximately 690,000 distinct CDR3 sequences; 40% to 45% are singletons. Sequenced material: blood. Receptor source: a man at least 80 years old in good health. Each CDR3 is given with its conserved first and last residue. D genes are given only for firm matches. Clone size is shown for a subset of rows, as once, few, many or a class of expanded clone.

j_call d_call clone_size v_call cdr3_aa cdr3_nt
TRBJ1-2 . . TRBV24-1 CATSEGISYGYTF TGTGCCACCAGTGAAGGAATATCCTATGGCTACACCTTC
TRBJ2-3 TRBD1 . TRBV20-1 CSAIQGAVGTDTQYF TGCAGTGCGATACAGGGGGCGGTGGGCACAGATACGCAGTATTTT
TRBJ2-7 TRBD2 few TRBV4-2 CASSQDGGRVYEQYF TGTGCCAGCAGCCAAGATGGCGGGAGGGTATACGAGCAGTACTTC
TRBJ2-5 TRBD1 . TRBV7-9 CASSPPGQGGATQYF TGTGCCAGCAGCCCGCCGGGACAGGGTGGGGCGACCCAGTACTTC
TRBJ1-1 . . TRBV4-1 CVSSQVRPGYRNTEAFF TGCGTCAGCAGCCAAGTAAGACCAGGGTACAGGAACACTGAAGCTTTCTTT
TRBJ2-5 . . TRBV3-1 CASSPSRTYNEQYF TGTGCCAGCAGCCCCTCCCGGACTTACAATGAGCAGTACTTC
TRBJ1-5 . few TRBV4-1 CASSQDDLGTESNQPQHF TGCGCCAGCAGCCAAGATGACCTCGGGACGGAAAGCAATCAGCCCCAGCATTTT
TRBJ2-2 . . TRBV6-2/TRBV6-3 CASSYSRQILFF TGTGCCAGCAGTTACTCACGGCAGATACTGTTTTTT
TRBJ1-2 . . TRBV29-1 CSVDVLTGNNGYTF TGCAGCGTTGACGTTCTTACAGGGAATAATGGCTACACCTTC
TRBJ2-1 . . TRBV6-6 CASGWGDEQFF TGTGCCAGCGGGTGGGGTGATGAGCAGTTCTTC
TRBJ2-5 TRBD1 . TRBV28 CASRATGGGQETQYF TGTGCCAGCAGGGCAACAGGGGGCGGCCAAGAGACCCAGTACTTC
TRBJ2-7 TRBD2 . TRBV7-2 CASSLRSGVHPYNEQYF TGTGCCAGCAGCTTAAGAAGCGGGGTCCACCCCTACAATGAGCAGTACTTC
TRBJ2-2 . many TRBV2 CASDPSSGELFF TGTGCCAGCGACCCTAGCAGCGGGGAGCTGTTTTTT
TRBJ2-5 . many TRBV27 CASSFSAGDQETQYF TGTGCCAGCAGTTTTTCGGCAGGAGACCAAGAGACCCAGTACTTC
TRBJ2-3 TRBD1 many TRBV7-2 CASNRGLTDTQYF TGTGCCAGCAACAGGGGGCTTACAGATACGCAGTATTTT
TRBJ2-7 TRBD1 . TRBV7-8 CASSVAPQLGTGSYEQYF TGTGCCAGCAGCGTAGCACCACAACTCGGGACAGGTTCCTACGAGCAGTACTTC
TRBJ2-5 TRBD2 . TRBV24-1 CATSDSRGAGKQETQYF TGTGCCACCAGTGATTCAAGGGGAGCGGGGAAACAAGAGACCCAGTACTTC
TRBJ2-7 . . TRBV5-6 CASSFSGNEQYF TGTGCCAGCAGCTTTTCCGGGAACGAGCAGTACTTC
TRBJ2-1 . few TRBV7-2 CASSLAGGWGFF TGTGCCAGCAGCTTAGCGGGGGGCTGGGGGTTCTTC
TRBJ2-2 . . TRBV4-1 CASRPNGESDTGELFF TGCGCCAGCAGGCCTAACGGGGAAAGCGACACCGGGGAGCTGTTTTTT
TRBJ2-3 . many TRBV20-1 CSAREERGRTDTQYF TGCAGTGCTAGAGAAGAACGGGGGCGCACAGATACGCAGTATTTT
TRBJ2-1 TRBD2 . TRBV9 CAGSVATPGLGGEQFF TGTGCCGGCAGCGTCGCGACACCGGGACTAGGGGGTGAGCAGTTCTTC
TRBJ2-1 . . TRBV7-3 CASSTLAFEQFF TGTGCCAGCAGCACACTAGCTTTTGAGCAGTTCTTC
TRBJ2-5 . few TRBV7-2 CASSLDVSFQETQYF TGTGCCAGCAGCTTAGATGTTTCCTTTCAAGAGACCCAGTACTTC
TRBJ2-5 TRBD1 . TRBV7-2 CASSSNTGGVETQYF TGTGCCAGCAGCTCTAACACAGGGGGAGTAGAGACCCAGTACTTC
TRBJ2-3 . . TRBV7-9 CASSLAVGLQYF TGTGCCAGCAGCTTAGCCGTAGGACTACAGTATTTT
TRBJ2-1 . . TRBV10-3 CAISGIGGNNEQFF TGTGCCATCAGTGGGATCGGGGGAAACAATGAGCAGTTCTTC
TRBJ2-1 TRBD1 . TRBV20-1 CSARQGAAYNEQFF TGCAGTGCTAGGCAGGGGGCGGCCTACAATGAGCAGTTCTTC
TRBJ2-7 . . TRBV4-2 CASSQGAKTPYEQYF TGTGCCAGCAGCCAAGGGGCTAAGACTCCCTACGAGCAGTACTTC
TRBJ2-5 . few TRBV28 CASSFPRGPGWETQYF TGTGCCAGCAGTTTCCCCCGTGGTCCTGGATGGGAGACCCAGTACTTC
TRBJ1-1 . many TRBV6-1 CASSEVGLDEAFF TGTGCCAGCAGTGAGGTGGGTTTGGATGAAGCTTTCTTT
TRBJ2-2 . . TRBV7-7 CASSPTDIGELFF TGTGCTAGCAGCCCTACCGACATCGGGGAGCTGTTTTTT
TRBJ2-7 . few TRBV3-1 CASSLRASELEQYF TGTGCCAGCAGCCTCCGAGCTAGCGAGCTCGAGCAGTACTTC
TRBJ2-7 . few TRBV5-6 CASSLFDRPYEQYF TGTGCCAGCAGCTTGTTCGACCGACCTTACGAGCAGTACTTC
TRBJ2-5 . . TRBV6-2/TRBV6-3 CASSGVGTPQETQYF TGTGCCAGCAGTGGGGTAGGGACTCCCCAAGAGACCCAGTACTTC
TRBJ2-5 TRBD1 few TRBV6-6 CASSYVGQGENQYF TGTGCCAGCAGTTACGTAGGACAGGGGGAGAACCAGTACTTC
TRBJ1-1 . few TRBV4-3 CASSQDAHGNTEAFF TGCGCCAGCAGCCAAGATGCCCATGGGAACACTGAAGCTTTCTTT
TRBJ2-7 TRBD2 . TRBV5-1 CASTSGGYNEQYF TGCGCCAGCACCTCGGGAGGGTACAATGAGCAGTACTTC
TRBJ2-3 . few TRBV9 CASTRDFLYTDTQYF TGTGCCAGCACCAGAGACTTTCTATACACAGATACGCAGTATTTT
TRBJ2-5 . once TRBV24-1 CATSDSWGSETQYF TGTGCCACCAGTGACAGCTGGGGGTCCGAGACCCAGTACTTC
TRBJ2-5 TRBD2 few TRBV27 CASSLLAGRNEQYF TGTGCCAGCAGTTTATTAGCGGGCAGAAATGAGCAGTACTTC
TRBJ2-1 TRBD1 . TRBV27 CASSSNRGLTEQFF TGTGCCAGCAGTTCGAACAGGGGGCTGACTGAGCAGTTCTTC
TRBJ2-1 . . TRBV29-1 CSLTWRGKGEQFF TGCAGCCTAACGTGGAGGGGAAAGGGTGAGCAGTTCTTC
TRBJ2-2 TRBD2 . TRBV11-3 CASSLGGGIGELFF TGTGCCAGCAGCTTAGGCGGGGGTATCGGGGAGCTGTTTTTT
TRBJ2-3 . . TRBV7-2 CASSHDSPSTDTQYF TGTGCCAGCAGCCACGACAGCCCTAGCACAGATACGCAGTATTTT
TRBJ1-6 . . TRBV20-1 CSAYRVLDSPLHF TGCAGTGCTTACAGGGTTTTGGATTCACCCCTCCACTTT
TRBJ2-7 . . TRBV2 CASRQVPREQYF TGTGCCAGCAGACAGGTTCCCCGCGAGCAGTACTTC
TRBJ1-1 . . TRBV20-1 CSARGFGRDTEAFF TGCAGTGCTAGAGGGTTTGGCCGAGACACTGAAGCTTTCTTT
TRBJ2-2 . . TRBV25-1 CASRVNTGELFF TGTGCCAGCCGAGTCAACACCGGGGAGCTGTTTTTT
TRBJ2-1 . . TRBV30 CAWSYGSPAGNEQFF TGTGCCTGGAGTTACGGTAGCCCCGCCGGGAATGAGCAGTTCTTC
TRBJ2-1 TRBD2 . TRBV13 CASSWGLAGFGGEQFF TGTGCCAGCAGCTGGGGACTAGCGGGGTTTGGAGGTGAGCAGTTCTTC
TRBJ2-7 TRBD1 few TRBV6-2/TRBV6-3 CASSYRGQVGEQYF TGTGCCAGCAGTTACCGCGGACAGGTTGGAGAGCAGTACTTC
TRBJ2-7 . few TRBV27 CASSSSLQGYEQYF TGTGCCAGCAGTTCCTCACTTCAGGGCTACGAGCAGTACTTC
TRBJ1-1 . . TRBV5-8 CASSPTGTRMWTEAFF TGTGCCAGCAGCCCCACCGGGACAAGGATGTGGACCGAAGCTTTCTTT
TRBJ2-7 TRBD1 . TRBV10-3 CAISEGQEAYCEQYF TGTGCCATCAGTGAGGGACAGGAGGCCTACTGCGAGCAGTACTTC